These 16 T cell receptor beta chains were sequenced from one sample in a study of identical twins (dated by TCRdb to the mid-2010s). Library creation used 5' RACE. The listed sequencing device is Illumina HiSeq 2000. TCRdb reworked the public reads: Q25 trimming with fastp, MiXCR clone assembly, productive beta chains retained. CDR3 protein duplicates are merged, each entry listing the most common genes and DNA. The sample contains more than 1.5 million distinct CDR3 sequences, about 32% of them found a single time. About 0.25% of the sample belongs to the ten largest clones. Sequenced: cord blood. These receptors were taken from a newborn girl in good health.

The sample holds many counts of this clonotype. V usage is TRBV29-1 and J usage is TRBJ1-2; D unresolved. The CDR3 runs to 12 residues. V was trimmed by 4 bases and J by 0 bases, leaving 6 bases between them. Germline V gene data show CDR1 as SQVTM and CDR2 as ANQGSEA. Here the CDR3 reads CSVVDPNYGYTF. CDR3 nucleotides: TGCAGCGTTGTGGACCCTAACTATGGCTACACCTTC.

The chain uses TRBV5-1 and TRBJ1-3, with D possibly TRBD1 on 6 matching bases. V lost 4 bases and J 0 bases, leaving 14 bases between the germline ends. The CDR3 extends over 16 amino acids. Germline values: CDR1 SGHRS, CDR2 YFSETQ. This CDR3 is CASSAFIRGSGNTIYF. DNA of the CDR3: TGCGCCAGCAGCGCGTTTATCAGGGGCTCTGGAAACACCATATATTTT.

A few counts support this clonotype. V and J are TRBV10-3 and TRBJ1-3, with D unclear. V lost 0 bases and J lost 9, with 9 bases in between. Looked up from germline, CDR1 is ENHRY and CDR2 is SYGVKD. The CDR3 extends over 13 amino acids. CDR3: CAISESDQTTIYF. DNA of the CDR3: TGTGCCATCAGTGAGTCGGACCAAACCACCATATATTTT.

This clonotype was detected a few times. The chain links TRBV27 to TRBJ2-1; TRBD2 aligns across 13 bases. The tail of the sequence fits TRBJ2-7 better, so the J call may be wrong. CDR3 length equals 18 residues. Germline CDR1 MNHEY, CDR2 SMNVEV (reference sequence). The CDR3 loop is CASSLLRTSGGPYNEQYF. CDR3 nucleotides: TGTGCCAGCAGTTTACTCAGGACTAGCGGGGGTCCCTACAATGAGCAGTACTTC.

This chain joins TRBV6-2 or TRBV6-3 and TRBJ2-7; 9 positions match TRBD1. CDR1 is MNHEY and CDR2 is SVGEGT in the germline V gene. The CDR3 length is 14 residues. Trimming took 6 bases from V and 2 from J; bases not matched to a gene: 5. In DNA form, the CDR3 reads TGTGCCAGCAGGGACAGGGGTGCAACCTACGAGCAGTACTTC. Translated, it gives CASRDRGATYEQYF.

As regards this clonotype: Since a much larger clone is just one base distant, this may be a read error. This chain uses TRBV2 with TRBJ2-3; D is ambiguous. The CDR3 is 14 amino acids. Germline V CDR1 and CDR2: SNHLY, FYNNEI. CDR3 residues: CANSEPNLSDTQYF. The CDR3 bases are TGTGCCAACAGTGAACCCAATCTATCGGATACGCAGTATTTT.

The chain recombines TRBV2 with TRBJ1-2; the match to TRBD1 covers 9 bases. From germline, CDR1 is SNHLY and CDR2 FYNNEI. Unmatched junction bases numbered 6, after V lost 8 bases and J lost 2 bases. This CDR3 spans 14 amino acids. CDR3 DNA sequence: TGTGCCAGCGGCCGACAGGGGGGCAACTATGGCTACACCTTC. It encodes CASGRQGGNYGYTF.

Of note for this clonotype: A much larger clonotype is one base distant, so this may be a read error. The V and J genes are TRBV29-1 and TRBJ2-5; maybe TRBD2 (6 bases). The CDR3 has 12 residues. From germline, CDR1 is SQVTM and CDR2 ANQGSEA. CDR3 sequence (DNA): TGCAGCGTTGGGGAGGCCCAAGAGACCCATTACTTC. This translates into CSVGEAQETHYF.

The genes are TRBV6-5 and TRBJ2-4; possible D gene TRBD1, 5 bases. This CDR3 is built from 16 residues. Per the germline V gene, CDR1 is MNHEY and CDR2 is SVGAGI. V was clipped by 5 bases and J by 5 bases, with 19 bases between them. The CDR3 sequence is CASSTPVTPGQNIQYF. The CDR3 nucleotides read TGTGCCAGCAGTACCCCGGTGACCCCAGGGCAAAACATTCAGTACTTC.

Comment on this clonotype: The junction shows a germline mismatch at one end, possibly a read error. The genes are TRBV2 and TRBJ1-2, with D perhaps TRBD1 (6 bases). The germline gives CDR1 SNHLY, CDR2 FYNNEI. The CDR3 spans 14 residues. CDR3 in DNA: TGTGCCAGCAGGCAACAGGGAGGGGACTATGTCTACACCTTC. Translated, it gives CASRQQGGDYVYTF. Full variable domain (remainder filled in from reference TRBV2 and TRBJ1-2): EPEVTQTPSHQVTQMGQEVILRCVPISNHLYFYWYRQILGQKVEFLVSFYNNEISEKSEIFDDQFSVERPDGSNFTLKIRSTKLEDSAMYFCASRQQGGDYVYTFGSGTRLTVV.

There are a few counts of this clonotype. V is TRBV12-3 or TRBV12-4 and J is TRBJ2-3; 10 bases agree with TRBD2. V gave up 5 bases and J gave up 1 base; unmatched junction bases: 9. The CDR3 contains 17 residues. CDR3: CASSRDVGTSGTDTQYF. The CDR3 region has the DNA TGTGCCAGCAGTCGAGACGTAGGGACTAGCGGCACAGATACGCAGTATTTT.

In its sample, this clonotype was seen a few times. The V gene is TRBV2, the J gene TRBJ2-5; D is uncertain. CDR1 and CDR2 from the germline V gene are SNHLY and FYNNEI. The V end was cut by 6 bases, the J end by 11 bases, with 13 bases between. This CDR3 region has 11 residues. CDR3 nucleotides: TGTGCCAGCAGAGAAACGATAAGGCAGTACTTC. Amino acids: CASRETIRQYF.

Here the CDR3 DNA reads TGTGCCAGCAGTTTTTCGCGACAGGCCTACGAGCAGTACTTC. Its translation is CASSFSRQAYEQYF. This sequence joins TRBV12-3 or TRBV12-4 and TRBJ2-7, with D perhaps matching TRBD1 (6 bases). V lost 3 bases and J lost 2, with 11 bases in between. The CDR3 extends over 14 amino acids.

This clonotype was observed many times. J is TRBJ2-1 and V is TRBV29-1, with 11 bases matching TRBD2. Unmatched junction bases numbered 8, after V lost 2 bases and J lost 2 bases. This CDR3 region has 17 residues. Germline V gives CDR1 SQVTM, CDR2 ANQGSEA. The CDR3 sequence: CSVEPRLAGPPYNEQFF. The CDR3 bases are TGCAGCGTTGAACCGCGACTAGCGGGGCCTCCCTACAATGAGCAGTTCTTC.

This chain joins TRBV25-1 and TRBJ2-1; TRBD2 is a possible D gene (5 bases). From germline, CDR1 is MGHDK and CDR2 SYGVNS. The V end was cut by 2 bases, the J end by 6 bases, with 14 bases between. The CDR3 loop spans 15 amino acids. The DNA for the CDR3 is TGTGCCAGCAGTGAACAGAGCTGGACTCTCAATGAGCAGTTCTTC. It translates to CASSEQSWTLNEQFF.

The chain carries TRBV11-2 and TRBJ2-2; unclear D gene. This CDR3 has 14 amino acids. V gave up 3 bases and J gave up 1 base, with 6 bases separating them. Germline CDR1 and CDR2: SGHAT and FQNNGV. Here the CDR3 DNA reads TGTGCCAGCAGCTTTAAAGTGAACACCGGGGAGCTGTTTTTT. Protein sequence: CASSFKVNTGELFF.